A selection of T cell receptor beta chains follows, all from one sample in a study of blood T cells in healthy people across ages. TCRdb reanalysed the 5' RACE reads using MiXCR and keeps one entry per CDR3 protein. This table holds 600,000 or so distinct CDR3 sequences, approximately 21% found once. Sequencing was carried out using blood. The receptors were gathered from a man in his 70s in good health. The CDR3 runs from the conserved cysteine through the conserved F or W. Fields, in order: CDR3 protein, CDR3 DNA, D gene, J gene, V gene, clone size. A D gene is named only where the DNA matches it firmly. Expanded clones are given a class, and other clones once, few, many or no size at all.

CDR3: CSATGTGYTYEQYF
DNA: TGCAGTGCAACCGGGACAGGGTATACCTACGAGCAGTACTTC
D: TRBD1
J: TRBJ2-7
V: TRBV20-1
size: many

CDR3: CASSLGKRVYNEQFF
DNA: TGTGCCAGCAGTCTTGGGAAAAGAGTTTACAATGAGCAGTTCTTC
D: -
J: TRBJ2-1
V: TRBV12-3/TRBV12-4
size: -

CDR3: CASSQDLVGELFF
DNA: TGTGCCAGCAGCCAAGACCTGGTGGGGGAGCTGTTTTTT
D: -
J: TRBJ2-2
V: TRBV3-1
size: -

CDR3: CASSQAGVGTDTQYF
DNA: TGCGCCAGCAGCCAAGCAGGGGTTGGCACAGATACGCAGTATTTT
D: -
J: TRBJ2-3
V: TRBV4-1
size: many

CDR3: CASSFTGDSNQPQHF
DNA: TGTGCCAGCAGTTTCACAGGGGATAGCAATCAGCCCCAGCATTTT
D: TRBD1
J: TRBJ1-5
V: TRBV12-3/TRBV12-4
size: few

CDR3: CAWSRDRVNTEAFF
DNA: TGTGCCTGGAGTCGAGACAGGGTCAACACTGAAGCTTTCTTT
D: TRBD1
J: TRBJ1-1
V: TRBV30
size: few

CDR3: CASSSQGASGAEAFF
DNA: TGTGCCAGCAGCTCCCAGGGGGCTAGTGGCGCTGAAGCTTTCTTT
D: TRBD1
J: TRBJ1-1
V: TRBV13
size: -

CDR3: CSASPGTGSGANVLTF
DNA: TGCAGTGCGAGTCCCGGGACAGGGTCCGGGGCCAACGTCCTGACTTTC
D: TRBD1
J: TRBJ2-6
V: TRBV20-1
size: few

CDR3: CASSQDMGFWTSGGTYEQYF
DNA: TGTGCCAGCAGCCAAGATATGGGGTTTTGGACTAGCGGGGGTACCTACGAGCAGTACTTC
D: TRBD2
J: TRBJ2-7
V: TRBV4-2
size: few

CDR3: CASSAGGGPDTQYF
DNA: TGTGCCAGCAGCGCAGGGGGCGGCCCAGATACGCAGTATTTT
D: TRBD1
J: TRBJ2-3
V: TRBV9
size: few

CDR3: CSSGTGANQSQHF
DNA: TGCAGTTCCGGGACAGGGGCTAATCAGTCCCAGCATTTT
D: TRBD1
J: TRBJ1-5
V: TRBV20-1
size: -

CDR3: CASSFSREGSYNEQFF
DNA: TGTGCCAGCAGCTTTTCGAGGGAGGGTTCCTACAATGAGCAGTTCTTC
D: TRBD2
J: TRBJ2-1
V: TRBV7-9
size: -

CDR3: CASSHLGGVGGTDTQYF
DNA: TGTGCCAGCAGCCATTTGGGGGGAGTAGGGGGCACAGATACGCAGTATTTT
D: -
J: TRBJ2-3
V: TRBV7-3
size: -

CDR3: CSVGEWDRVYEQYF
DNA: TGCAGCGTCGGTGAGTGGGACAGGGTCTACGAGCAGTACTTC
D: TRBD1
J: TRBJ2-7
V: TRBV29-1
size: many

CDR3: CVTSRLNTEAFF
DNA: TGTGTCACCTCGCGACTGAACACTGAAGCTTTCTTT
D: -
J: TRBJ1-1
V: TRBV3-1
size: few

CDR3: CASRFAGGSYEQYF
DNA: TGTGCCAGCCGTTTCGCAGGGGGCTCCTACGAGCAGTACTTC
D: TRBD1
J: TRBJ2-7
V: TRBV28
size: -

CDR3: CATSRDRVVKTQYF
DNA: TGTGCCACCAGCAGAGACAGGGTGGTAAAGACCCAGTACTTC
D: -
J: TRBJ2-5
V: TRBV15
size: many

CDR3: CASSKSSYEQYF
DNA: TGTGCCAGCAGTAAGAGCTCCTACGAGCAGTACTTC
D: -
J: TRBJ2-7
V: TRBV2
size: -

CDR3: CSASTSGRTDAQYF
DNA: TGCAGTGCTAGTACTAGCGGGAGAACAGATGCGCAGTATTTT
D: TRBD2
J: TRBJ2-3
V: TRBV20-1
size: -

CDR3: CASSLAPGLAGSYQETQYF
DNA: TGCGCCAGCAGCTTGGCCCCGGGACTAGCGGGGTCGTACCAAGAGACCCAGTACTTC
D: TRBD2
J: TRBJ2-5
V: TRBV5-1
size: -

CDR3: CASSLYNSDSYEQYF
DNA: TGTGCCAGCAGCTTATACAACTCTGACTCTTACGAGCAGTACTTC
D: -
J: TRBJ2-7
V: TRBV13
size: -

CDR3: CASSTVAAETQYF
DNA: TGTGCCAGCAGCACCGTGGCGGCGGAGACCCAGTACTTC
D: -
J: TRBJ2-5
V: TRBV6-2/TRBV6-3
size: -

CDR3: CSVRGTYEQYF
DNA: TGCAGCGTTCGGGGAACCTACGAGCAGTACTTC
D: -
J: TRBJ2-7
V: TRBV29-1
size: -

CDR3: CAISERNRVTEAFF
DNA: TGTGCCATCAGTGAGCGCAACAGGGTCACTGAAGCTTTCTTT
D: -
J: TRBJ1-1
V: TRBV10-3
size: -

CDR3: CASSFGRGHPGELFF
DNA: TGCGCCAGCAGCTTCGGCAGGGGGCATCCCGGGGAGCTGTTTTTT
D: TRBD1
J: TRBJ2-2
V: TRBV5-1
size: -

CDR3: CASRTGTGYEQFF
DNA: TGTGCCAGCAGGACCGGGACAGGGTATGAGCAGTTCTTC
D: TRBD1
J: TRBJ2-1
V: TRBV25-1
size: few

CDR3: CSARDPRGMTEAFF
DNA: TGCAGTGCTAGAGATCCGAGGGGAATGACTGAAGCTTTCTTT
D: -
J: TRBJ1-1
V: TRBV20-1
size: few

CDR3: CSARDLIMGQGTDTQYF
DNA: TGCAGTGCTAGAGATCTTATTATGGGACAGGGCACAGATACGCAGTATTTT
D: TRBD1
J: TRBJ2-3
V: TRBV20-1
size: -

CDR3: CACSLGQGVNEQFF
DNA: TGTGCCTGCAGCTTGGGACAGGGGGTTAATGAGCAGTTCTTC
D: TRBD1
J: TRBJ2-1
V: TRBV7-3
size: few

CDR3: CASSFSLEQYF
DNA: TGTGCCAGCAGTTTTTCGCTCGAGCAGTACTTC
D: -
J: TRBJ2-7
V: TRBV28
size: -

CDR3: CASSFRDLREGHEQYF
DNA: TGTGCCAGCAGTTTCCGGGACTTAAGGGAGGGGCACGAGCAGTACTTC
D: TRBD2
J: TRBJ2-7
V: TRBV28
size: few

CDR3: CSAVQGIGEKLFF
DNA: TGCAGTGCTGTCCAGGGTATTGGTGAAAAACTGTTTTTT
D: -
J: TRBJ1-4
V: TRBV20-1
size: -

CDR3: CASSVGRDKGYGYTF
DNA: TGCGCCAGCAGCGTTGGGAGGGATAAAGGCTATGGCTACACCTTC
D: -
J: TRBJ1-2
V: TRBV5-1
size: many

CDR3: CASSHGLDTGELFF
DNA: TGTGCCAGCAGCCACGGACTCGACACCGGGGAGCTGTTTTTT
D: -
J: TRBJ2-2
V: TRBV7-9
size: few

CDR3: CASSPPGRDHGELFF
DNA: TGTGCCAGCTCACCACCGGGACGGGATCACGGGGAGCTGTTTTTT
D: -
J: TRBJ2-2
V: TRBV18
size: -

CDR3: CAISEGTGNQPQHF
DNA: TGTGCCATCAGTGAAGGGACAGGGAATCAGCCCCAGCATTTT
D: TRBD1
J: TRBJ1-5
V: TRBV10-3
size: few

CDR3: CASSLLAFQETQYF
DNA: TGTGCCAGCAGTTTACTAGCGTTCCAAGAGACCCAGTACTTC
D: TRBD2
J: TRBJ2-5
V: TRBV6-1
size: -

CDR3: CASSSYTSSYEQYF
DNA: TGTGCCAGCAGTTCTTACACGAGCTCCTACGAGCAGTACTTC
D: -
J: TRBJ2-7
V: TRBV27
size: -

CDR3: CASSPPSGSPYTQYF
DNA: TGTGCCAGCTCACCACCTAGCGGGAGTCCATATACGCAGTATTTT
D: TRBD2
J: TRBJ2-3
V: TRBV18
size: few

CDR3: CSVEGFTEAFF
DNA: TGCAGCGTTGAGGGGTTCACTGAAGCTTTCTTT
D: -
J: TRBJ1-1
V: TRBV29-1
size: -

CDR3: CKGGEGNTEAFF
DNA: TGCAAAGGGGGCGAGGGGAACACTGAAGCTTTCTTT
D: TRBD1
J: TRBJ1-1
V: TRBV29-1
size: -

CDR3: CSAREASGSLETQYF
DNA: TGCAGTGCTAGAGAGGCTAGCGGGAGTTTAGAGACCCAGTACTTC
D: TRBD2
J: TRBJ2-5
V: TRBV20-1
size: -

CDR3: CAISPLISNQPQHF
DNA: TGTGCCATCAGTCCATTAATAAGCAATCAGCCCCAGCATTTT
D: -
J: TRBJ1-5
V: TRBV10-3
size: -